Below, 10 T cell receptor beta chains from the same sample are listed, as sequenced in a study of CD8 T cells in Susac syndrome. Roughly 0.45 to 1 ug RNA was reverse transcribed with random hexamers. TCRdb passed the immunoSEQ multiplex PCR reads through MiXCR, listing each CDR3 protein once. The data contain 92,000 or so distinct CDR3 sequences, about 96% of them singletons. The material sequenced was CD8+ T cells from PBMCs. The receptors were sampled from a human donor with Susac syndrome.

The chain has TRBV6-2 or TRBV6-3 and TRBJ2-7; the match to TRBD1 covers 10 bases. The germline V gene encodes CDR1 MNHEY and CDR2 SVGEGT. This CDR3 has 14 amino acids. J gave up 2 bases and V 5 bases, and 3 bases lay outside the gene matches. CDR3 sequence: CASSTGQGAYEQYF. The CDR3 nucleotides read TGTGCCAGCAGTACTGGACAGGGGGCCTACGAGCAGTACTTC.

The chain is built from TRBV19 and TRBJ2-1; TRBD1 matches at 8 bases. Germline lookup yields CDR1 LNHDA and CDR2 SQIVND (reference sequence). The CDR3 extends over 15 amino acids. V trimming: 5 bases; J trimming: 1 base; junction bases outside the gene matches: 4. The CDR3 sequence: CASSLRGQSYNEQFF. The CDR3 nucleotides read TGTGCCAGTAGTCTCAGGGGGCAGTCCTACAATGAGCAGTTCTTC.

This clonotype appeared once. The DNA of the CDR3 is TGTGCCAGCAGCTTTGGAGAAAACTCCTACGAGCAGTACTTC. This codes for CASSFGENSYEQYF. V and J are TRBV11-2 and TRBJ2-7; D is uncertain. The CDR3 covers 14 residues. CDR1 and CDR2 from the germline V gene are SGHAT and FQNNGV. V was cut by 3 bases and J by 0 bases, with 9 bases left in between.

This chain uses TRBV7-9 with TRBJ1-1; D remains ambiguous. Germline CDR1 reads SEHNR; CDR2 reads FQNEAQ (reference sequence). Deletions cut 3 bases from V and 6 bases from J, with 5 bases between. The CDR3 is 11 residues long. The CDR3 spells CASSLVPEAFF. The CDR3 DNA reads as TGTGCCAGCAGCTTGGTCCCTGAAGCTTTCTTT.

The chain couples TRBV7-8 to TRBJ2-1; tentatively, D is TRBD2 (6 bases). Deletions cut 5 bases from V and 4 bases from J, with 18 bases between. Germline V CDR1 and CDR2: SGHVS, FQNEAQ. The CDR3 sequence is 16 residues long. Here the CDR3 reads CASSPSRLAHYNEQFF. CDR3 DNA sequence: TGTGCCAGCAGCCCCTCGCGGCTAGCGCATTACAATGAGCAGTTCTTC.

The rearrangement uses TRBV7-6 and TRBJ1-5; no clear D gene. The germline CDR1 and CDR2 sequences are SGHVS and FNYEAQ. Trimming removed 2 bases from V and 5 bases from J, with 7 bases in between. This CDR3 contains 13 residues. In DNA form, the CDR3 reads TGTGCCAGCAGCTTATCGAATGATCAGCCCCAGCATTTT. This gives the protein CASSLSNDQPQHF.

This CDR3 is CASRGHGRLGYTF. The CDR3 coding sequence is TGTGCCAGCAGGGGACACGGACGGCTTGGCTACACCTTC. The chain combines TRBV27 with TRBJ1-2, with D possibly being TRBD1 (6 bases). The CDR3 is made up of 13 amino acids. Germline CDR1 and CDR2: MNHEY and SMNVEV (reference sequence). Trimming removed 6 bases at V and 7 bases at J, with 15 bases between.

This clonotype was recorded only once. The CDR3 spells CASSLMGLAGAYNEQFF. The CDR3 region has the DNA TGTGCCAGCAGCTTAATGGGACTAGCGGGGGCCTACAATGAGCAGTTCTTC. The V and J genes are TRBV11-2 and TRBJ2-1; TRBD2 agrees at 14 bases. The CDR3 has 17 amino acids. The V segment lost 2 bases and the J segment 2 bases; nucleotides outside the gene matches: 2. From germline, CDR1 is SGHAT and CDR2 FQNNGV.

The chain joins TRBV20-1 to TRBJ1-5; D is unresolved. The CDR3 runs 17 residues. Trimming took 3 bases from V and 2 from J, leaving 20 bases between them. Germline V gives CDR1 DFQATT, CDR2 SNEGSKA (reference sequence). The DNA of the CDR3 is TGCAGTGCTAGTGCCCTAAAGGTCGGCGGCGGCAATCAGCCCCAGCATTTT. Amino acid sequence: CSASALKVGGGNQPQHF.

V is TRBV19 and J is TRBJ2-3, with D possibly matching TRBD2 (5 bases). The CDR3 runs 15 residues. Germline V gene sequence: CDR1 LNHDA, CDR2 SQIVND (reference sequence). Trimming pared 10 bases from V and 0 bases from J, leaving 17 bases between. CDR3 sequence reads: CATNPGITSTDTQYF. In DNA form, the CDR3 reads TGTGCCACTAACCCGGGGATTACTAGCACAGATACGCAGTATTTT.